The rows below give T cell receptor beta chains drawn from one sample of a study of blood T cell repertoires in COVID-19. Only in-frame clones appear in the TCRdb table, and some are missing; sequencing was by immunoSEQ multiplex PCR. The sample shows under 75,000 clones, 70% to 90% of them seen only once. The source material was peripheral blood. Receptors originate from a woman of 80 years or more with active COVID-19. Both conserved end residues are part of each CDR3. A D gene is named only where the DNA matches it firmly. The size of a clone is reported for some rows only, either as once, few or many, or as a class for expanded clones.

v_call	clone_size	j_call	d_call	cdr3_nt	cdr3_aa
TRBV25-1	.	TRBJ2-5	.	TGTGCCAGCAGTGAAGTGGGGGCGGAGACCCAGTACTTC	CASSEVGAETQYF
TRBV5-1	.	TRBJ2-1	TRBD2	TGCGCCAGCAGCTTAGGACTAGCTACGTACAATGAGCAGTTCTTC	CASSLGLATYNEQFF
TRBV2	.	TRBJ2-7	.	TGTGCCAGCGGGGGGGACATCTCCTACGAGCAGTACTTC	CASGGDISYEQYF
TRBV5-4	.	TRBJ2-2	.	TGTGCCAGCAGCTTGGCCCCAGGCGGGGAGCTGTTTTTT	CASSLAPGGELFF
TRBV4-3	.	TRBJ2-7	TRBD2	TGCGCCAGCAGCCAAGAAACTAGCGGGGGTCCGCTCGAGCAGTACTTC	CASSQETSGGPLEQYF
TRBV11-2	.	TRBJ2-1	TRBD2	TGTGCCAGCAGCTCCCCCGGACTAGCGGGGGGGCTTGAGCAGTTCTTC	CASSSPGLAGGLEQFF
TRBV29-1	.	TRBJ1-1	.	TGCAGCGTCGACCCCGGGACTGAAGCTTTCTTT	CSVDPGTEAFF
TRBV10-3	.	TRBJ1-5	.	TGTGCCATCAGTGAATCAACAGTTAGCAATCAGCCCCAGCATTTT	CAISESTVSNQPQHF
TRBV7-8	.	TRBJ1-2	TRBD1	TGTGCCAGCAGTCCCCCTCCGGGGACAGGGAGAGGCTACACCTTC	CASSPPPGTGRGYTF
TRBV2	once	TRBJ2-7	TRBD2	TGTGCCAGCAGTGAAAGACCCCCTGTATCTAGCGGGGGGAGCTCCTACGAGCAGTACTTC	CASSERPPVSSGGSSYEQYF
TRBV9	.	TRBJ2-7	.	TGTGCCAGCAGCCTCAGACCAGGGCCCTCCTACGAGCAGTACTTC	CASSLRPGPSYEQYF
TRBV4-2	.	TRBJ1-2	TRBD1	TGTGCCAGCAGCCAAGATCGCGAGACAGGGGCTAACTATGGCTACACCTTC	CASSQDRETGANYGYTF
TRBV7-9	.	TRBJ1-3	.	TGTGCCAGCAGCCGACAGTCCTCTGGAAACACCATATATTTT	CASSRQSSGNTIYF
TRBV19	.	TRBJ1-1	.	TGTGCCAGTGTCCGCCTAGGGGGTATGAACACTGAAGCTTTCTTT	CASVRLGGMNTEAFF
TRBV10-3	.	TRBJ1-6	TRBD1	TGTGCCATCAGTGGAAGTCCAGGACAGGGAACTAATAATTCACCCCTCCACTTT	CAISGSPGQGTNNSPLHF
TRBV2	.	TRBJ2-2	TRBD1	TGTGCCAGCAGTGACCAACAGGGGTTCGGCACCGGGGAGCTGTTTTTT	CASSDQQGFGTGELFF
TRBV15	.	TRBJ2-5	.	TGTGCCACCAGCAGAGATTATATCGTACAAGAGACCCAGTACTTC	CATSRDYIVQETQYF
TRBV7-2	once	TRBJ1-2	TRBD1	TGTGCCAGCAGCTTAATGACAGGGTGGGGCTACACCTTC	CASSLMTGWGYTF
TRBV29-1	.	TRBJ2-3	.	TGCAGCGTCACCGGGACACACTATCGGGGATGGGGGGGCCGGGATACGCAGTATTTT	CSVTGTHYRGWGGRDTQYF
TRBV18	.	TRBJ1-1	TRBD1	TGTGCCAGCTCACAAGGACAGGGTCGGACTGAAGCTTTCTTT	CASSQGQGRTEAFF
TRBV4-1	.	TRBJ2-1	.	TGCGCCAGCAGCCAAGAAAGGGGATTCCTAGAGCAGTTCTTC	CASSQERGFLEQFF
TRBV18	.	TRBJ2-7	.	TGTGCCAGCTCACCACTGGACCGTTGGCAGGGTCGCCCCGAGCAGTACTTC	CASSPLDRWQGRPEQYF
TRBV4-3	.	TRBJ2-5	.	TGCGCCAGCAGCCAAGATTGGGCCGGCGGGGCTACTGGGGAGACCCAGTACTTC	CASSQDWAGGATGETQYF
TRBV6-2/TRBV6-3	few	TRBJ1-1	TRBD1	TGTGCCAGCAGTTACGGAAGGGGGCGAGGCACTGAAGCTTTCTTT	CASSYGRGRGTEAFF
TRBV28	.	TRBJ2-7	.	TGTGCCAGCAGTTTACGGGGGGCTAAATCCTACGAGCAGTACTTC	CASSLRGAKSYEQYF
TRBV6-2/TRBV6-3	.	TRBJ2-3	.	TGTGCCAGCAGTCTCACCCCCCGGGGACAAGTACGAGATACGCAGTATTTT	CASSLTPRGQVRDTQYF
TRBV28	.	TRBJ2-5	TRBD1	TGTGCCAGCAGTTCACAGGGGGCAGAGACCCAGTACTTC	CASSSQGAETQYF
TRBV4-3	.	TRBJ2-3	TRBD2	TGCGCCAGCAGCCAAGAAACCCCGGGACTAGAAGCGGGGGGTAGCACAGATACGCAGTATTTT	CASSQETPGLEAGGSTDTQYF
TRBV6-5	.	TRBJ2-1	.	TGTGCCAGCCGGGTAACCTATAGCGCCTACAATGAGCAGTTCTTC	CASRVTYSAYNEQFF
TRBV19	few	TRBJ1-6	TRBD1	TGTGCCAGTAGTCCCCGACAGGGGAGTTCACCCCTCCACTTT	CASSPRQGSSPLHF
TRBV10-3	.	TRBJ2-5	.	TGTGCCATCAGTGGCTTTCGAGGGGGGGCCGAGACCCAGTACTTC	CAISGFRGGAETQYF
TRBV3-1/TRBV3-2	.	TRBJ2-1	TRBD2	TGTGCCAGCACCTTAGCGGGGGTCGTCAATGAGCAGTTCTTC	CASTLAGVVNEQFF
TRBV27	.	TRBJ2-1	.	TGTGCCAGCAGTTTAAAGGTTAGCGCACATGAGCAGTTCTTC	CASSLKVSAHEQFF
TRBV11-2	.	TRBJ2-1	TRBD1	TGTGCCAGCAGACTGAGACAGGGGGGTTACAATGAGCAGTTCTTC	CASRLRQGGYNEQFF
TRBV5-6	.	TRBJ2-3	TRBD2	TGTGCCAGCAGGTTAGCGGGGGGCGCAGATACGCAGTATTTT	CASRLAGGADTQYF
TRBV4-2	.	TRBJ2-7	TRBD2	TGTGCCAGCAGCCCTCAGGGGACTAGCGGGGGGCCGGCCTACGAGCAGTACTTC	CASSPQGTSGGPAYEQYF
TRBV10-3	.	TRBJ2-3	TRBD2	TGTGCCGCGAAGGGGCTAGCGGATAACACAGATACGCAGTATTTT	CAAKGLADNTDTQYF
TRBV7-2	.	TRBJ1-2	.	TGTGCCAGCAGCTTATCTTACAGGGACCCACAGGGCTACACCTTC	CASSLSYRDPQGYTF
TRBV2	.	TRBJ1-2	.	TGTGCCAGCAGTGCAAGGGGAACAGGGTACTATGGCCACACCTTC	CASSARGTGYYGHTF
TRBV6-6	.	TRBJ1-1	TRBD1	TGTGCCAGCAGTTACAGACAGGGGAACACTGAAGCTTTCTTT	CASSYRQGNTEAFF
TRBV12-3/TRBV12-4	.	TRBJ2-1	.	TGTGCCAGCAGCTACAGGGCTGAGCAGTTCTTC	CASSYRAEQFF
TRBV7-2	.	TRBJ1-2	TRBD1	TGTGCCAGCAGCTCGGGACAGAGATTTAACTATGGCTACACCTTC	CASSSGQRFNYGYTF
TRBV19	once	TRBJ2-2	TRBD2	TGTGCCAGTAGTGGACGTGGGCGGGGGTTCACCGGGGAGCTGTTTTTT	CASSGRGRGFTGELFF
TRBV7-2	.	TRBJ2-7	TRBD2	TGTGCCAGCAGCTTTGTCGGGGGGGGAGAGGTGGAGCAGTACTTC	CASSFVGGGEVEQYF
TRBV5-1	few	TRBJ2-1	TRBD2	TGCGCCAGCAGCTTGTCTAGCGGGGGGGCTGAGCAGTTCTTC	CASSLSSGGAEQFF
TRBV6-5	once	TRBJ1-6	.	TGTGCCAGCAGTTACCAGGGGCGCAATTCACCCCTCCACTTT	CASSYQGRNSPLHF
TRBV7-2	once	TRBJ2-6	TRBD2	TGTGCCAGCAGCTTTTCGGGGGGTACAAACTCTGGGGCCAACGTCCTGACTTTC	CASSFSGGTNSGANVLTF
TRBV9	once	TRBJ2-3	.	TGTGCCAGCAGCGTAGGGAGTCAGGGTGATGGTACGCAGTATTTT	CASSVGSQGDGTQYF